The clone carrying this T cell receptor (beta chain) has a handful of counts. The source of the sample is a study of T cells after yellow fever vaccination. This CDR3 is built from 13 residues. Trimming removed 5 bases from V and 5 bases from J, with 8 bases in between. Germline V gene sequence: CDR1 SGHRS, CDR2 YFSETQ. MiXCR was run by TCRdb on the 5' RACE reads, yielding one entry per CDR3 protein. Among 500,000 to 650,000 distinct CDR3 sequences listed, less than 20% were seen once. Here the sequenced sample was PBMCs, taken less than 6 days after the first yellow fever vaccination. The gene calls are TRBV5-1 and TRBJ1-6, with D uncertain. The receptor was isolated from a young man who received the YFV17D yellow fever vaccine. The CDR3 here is CASRVSDNSPLHF. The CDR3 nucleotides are TGCGCCAGCAGGGTGTCGGATAATTCACCCCTCCACTTT.